In its sample, the clone carrying this T cell receptor (beta chain) ranks as medium-sized. What it recognizes is unknown. The data stem from a study of vaccination effects on CD4 cells after COVID-19. Overall study: Early and late post-vaccination sampling was undertaken in a cohort of a few convalescent patients. After the second dose, samples were taken at median day 72.

Only in-frame clones appear in the TCRdb table, and some are missing; sequencing was by immunoSEQ multiplex PCR. The sample includes under 20,000 clones, about 74% of them seen just once. Antigen-specific CD4+ T cells were expanded (with viral peptide pools) by the ViraFEST assay ahead of sequencing. Isolating CD4+ T cells followed approximately 9 days of culture. The individual was infected with SARS-CoV-2 between March and December 2020, as confirmed by PCR. The vaccine given was either BNT162b2 or mRNA-1273, in two doses. Half the medium was replaced with IL-2 medium on days 3 and 7. Looked up from germline, CDR1 is MDHEN and CDR2 is SYDVKM. CDR3 length: 15 residues. The V and J ends lost 2 bases and 8 bases, in that order; junction bases with no gene match: 9.

The receptor's source is a human donor who had a prior SARS-CoV-2 infection. The sequenced sample was CD4+ T cells from PBMCs cultured with SARS-CoV-2 spike peptides, obtained after COVID-19 vaccination. The chain is built from TRBV28 and TRBJ2-1; TRBD1 matches at 7 bases. CDR3 residues: CASSLAKTGRDEQFF. The CDR3, as DNA: TGTGCCAGCAGTTTAGCAAAGACAGGGAGAGATGAGCAGTTCTTC.